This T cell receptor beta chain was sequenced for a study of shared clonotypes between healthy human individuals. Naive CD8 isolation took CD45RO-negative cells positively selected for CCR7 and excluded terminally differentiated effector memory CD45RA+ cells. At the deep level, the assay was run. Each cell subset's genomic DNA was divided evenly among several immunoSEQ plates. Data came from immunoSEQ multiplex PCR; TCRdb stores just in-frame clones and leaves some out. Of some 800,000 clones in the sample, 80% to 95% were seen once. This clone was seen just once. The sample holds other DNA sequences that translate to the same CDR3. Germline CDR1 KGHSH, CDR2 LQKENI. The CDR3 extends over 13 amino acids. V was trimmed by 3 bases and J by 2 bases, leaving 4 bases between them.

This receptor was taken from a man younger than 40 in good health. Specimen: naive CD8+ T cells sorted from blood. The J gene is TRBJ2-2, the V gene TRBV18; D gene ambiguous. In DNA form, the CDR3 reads TGTGCCAGCTCACCGCCTAACACCGGGGAGCTGTTTTTT. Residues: CASSPPNTGELFF.